This is a list of T cell receptor beta chains from one sample in a study of T-cell memory formation after mild COVID-19. TCRdb redid the calling of the 5' RACE reads with MiXCR, one entry per CDR3 protein. The table includes about 110,000 distinct CDR3 sequences, 15% to 20% detected once. The specimen was PBMCs or a T cell subset sorted from them (not recorded which). The source is a man aged 18 to 30 who had mild COVID-19 (a few samples of this study predate the infection). Cell type and time point are not known. Each CDR3 is given with its conserved first and last residue. Fields, in order: V gene, J gene, D gene, clone size, CDR3 DNA, CDR3 protein. A D gene is named only where the DNA matches it firmly. Some rows mark clone size as missing; the rest say once, few, many or name a class of expanded clone.

v_gene: TRBV12-3/TRBV12-4
j_gene: TRBJ1-1
d_gene: NA
abundance: few
CDR3nt: TGTGCCAGCAGGCTTGACAGGAACACTGAAGCTTTCTTT
CDR3aa: CASRLDRNTEAFF

v_gene: TRBV7-3
j_gene: TRBJ2-1
d_gene: TRBD1
abundance: NA
CDR3nt: TGTGCCAGCAGCTCCGGGACAGGGGAAAATGAGCAGTTCTTC
CDR3aa: CASSSGTGENEQFF

v_gene: TRBV12-5
j_gene: TRBJ2-3
d_gene: NA
abundance: few
CDR3nt: TGTGCTAGTGGTAGCCGTCGCGGTGGAACAGATACGCAGTATTTT
CDR3aa: CASGSRRGGTDTQYF

v_gene: TRBV20-1
j_gene: TRBJ2-3
d_gene: NA
abundance: NA
CDR3nt: TGCAGTGCGGGTCTCTCCCCCGCGGATACGCAGTATTTT
CDR3aa: CSAGLSPADTQYF

v_gene: TRBV10-2
j_gene: TRBJ2-1
d_gene: TRBD1
abundance: NA
CDR3nt: TGCGCCAGCGCCGACAGGGACGATGATGAGCAGTTCTTC
CDR3aa: CASADRDDDEQFF

v_gene: TRBV5-6
j_gene: TRBJ2-5
d_gene: NA
abundance: few
CDR3nt: TGTGCCAGCAGCTTGGACTCGACTATCAAGACCCAGTACTTC
CDR3aa: CASSLDSTIKTQYF

v_gene: TRBV15
j_gene: TRBJ2-5
d_gene: NA
abundance: NA
CDR3nt: TGTGCCACCAGCAGTGATCGGGAGACCCAGTACTTC
CDR3aa: CATSSDRETQYF

v_gene: TRBV7-3
j_gene: TRBJ2-1
d_gene: NA
abundance: NA
CDR3nt: TGTGCCAGCAGCCTAGGGACGGTAGGCGATGAGCAGTTCTTC
CDR3aa: CASSLGTVGDEQFF

v_gene: TRBV9
j_gene: TRBJ2-7
d_gene: NA
abundance: NA
CDR3nt: TGTGCCAGCAGCGTAGCTTTGGGCGAGCAGTACTTC
CDR3aa: CASSVALGEQYF

v_gene: TRBV20-1
j_gene: TRBJ2-3
d_gene: TRBD2
abundance: NA
CDR3nt: TGCAGTGCTAGGGAGTTTGGGGGGGGGAGCACAGATACGCAGTATTTT
CDR3aa: CSAREFGGGSTDTQYF

v_gene: TRBV12-3/TRBV12-4
j_gene: TRBJ1-1
d_gene: NA
abundance: NA
CDR3nt: TGTGCCAGCAGTTTTTACTTAGGGACTGAAGCTTTCTTT
CDR3aa: CASSFYLGTEAFF

v_gene: TRBV20-1
j_gene: TRBJ2-5
d_gene: TRBD2
abundance: NA
CDR3nt: TGCAGTGCTAACGGACTAGCGGAAGAGACCCAGTACTTC
CDR3aa: CSANGLAEETQYF

v_gene: TRBV28
j_gene: TRBJ1-1
d_gene: NA
abundance: NA
CDR3nt: TGTGCCCTCGGCGGGGGGATGGACACTGAAGCTTTCTTT
CDR3aa: CALGGGMDTEAFF

v_gene: TRBV12-3/TRBV12-4
j_gene: TRBJ1-2
d_gene: TRBD1
abundance: NA
CDR3nt: TGTGCCAGCAGTCGGACAGGTCAGGGCTACACCTTC
CDR3aa: CASSRTGQGYTF

v_gene: TRBV6-5
j_gene: TRBJ2-5
d_gene: TRBD2
abundance: few
CDR3nt: TGTGCCAGCAGCATCGGGACTAGCGGGGGGGGAGAGACCCAGTACTTC
CDR3aa: CASSIGTSGGGETQYF

v_gene: TRBV4-3
j_gene: TRBJ2-7
d_gene: NA
abundance: many
CDR3nt: TGCGCCAGCAGCCTTGAACAGGGAGATAAACAGTACTTC
CDR3aa: CASSLEQGDKQYF

v_gene: TRBV7-2
j_gene: TRBJ2-3
d_gene: NA
abundance: NA
CDR3nt: TGTGCCAGCAGCTTTGACGGAGGAGGGGTTACGCAGTATTTT
CDR3aa: CASSFDGGGVTQYF

v_gene: TRBV18
j_gene: TRBJ2-5
d_gene: NA
abundance: NA
CDR3nt: TGTGCCAGCTCACCAGGCGGGGCCCGAGAGACCCAGTACTTC
CDR3aa: CASSPGGARETQYF

v_gene: TRBV9
j_gene: TRBJ2-3
d_gene: TRBD1
abundance: NA
CDR3nt: TGTGCCAGCAGCAAAGGGACAGGGGGCGTCGATACGCAGTATTTT
CDR3aa: CASSKGTGGVDTQYF

v_gene: TRBV20-1
j_gene: TRBJ1-1
d_gene: NA
abundance: NA
CDR3nt: TGCAGTGCCCCGGATGGTAAGACTGAAGCTTTCTTT
CDR3aa: CSAPDGKTEAFF

v_gene: TRBV7-2
j_gene: TRBJ2-3
d_gene: NA
abundance: NA
CDR3nt: TGTGCCAGCAGCCCGGGCCAGCGAACCTGGGGAGATACGCAGTATTTT
CDR3aa: CASSPGQRTWGDTQYF

v_gene: TRBV7-6
j_gene: TRBJ2-7
d_gene: TRBD1
abundance: few
CDR3nt: TGTGCCAGCAGCTTGGCCGGGACAGGCCCTAACGAGCAGTACTTC
CDR3aa: CASSLAGTGPNEQYF

v_gene: TRBV25-1
j_gene: TRBJ1-5
d_gene: TRBD1
abundance: NA
CDR3nt: TGTGCCAGCAGTGATGGGCGACAGGGTAGCAATCAGCCCCAGCATTTT
CDR3aa: CASSDGRQGSNQPQHF

v_gene: TRBV5-1
j_gene: TRBJ2-1
d_gene: NA
abundance: NA
CDR3nt: TGCGCCAGCAGCTCTTCAGGGGACTCCTACAATGAGCAGTTCTTC
CDR3aa: CASSSSGDSYNEQFF

v_gene: TRBV7-3
j_gene: TRBJ2-7
d_gene: NA
abundance: few
CDR3nt: TGTGCCAGCAGCCCAGCGGGCGACAGGGCCTACGAGCAGTACTTC
CDR3aa: CASSPAGDRAYEQYF

v_gene: TRBV20-1
j_gene: TRBJ2-1
d_gene: TRBD2
abundance: NA
CDR3nt: TGCAGTGCTCCTGTAGCGGGGGCTAACAATGAGCAGTTCTTC
CDR3aa: CSAPVAGANNEQFF